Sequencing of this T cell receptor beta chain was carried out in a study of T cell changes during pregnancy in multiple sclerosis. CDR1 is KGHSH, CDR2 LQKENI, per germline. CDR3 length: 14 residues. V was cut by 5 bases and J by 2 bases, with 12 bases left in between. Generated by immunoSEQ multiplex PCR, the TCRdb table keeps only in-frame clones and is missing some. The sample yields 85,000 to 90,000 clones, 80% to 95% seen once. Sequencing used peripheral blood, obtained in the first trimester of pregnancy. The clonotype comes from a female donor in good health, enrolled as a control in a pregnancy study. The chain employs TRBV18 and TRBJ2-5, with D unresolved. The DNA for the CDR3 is TGTGCCAGCTCAATCGTCGCGGATCAAGAGACCCAGTACTTC. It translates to CASSIVADQETQYF. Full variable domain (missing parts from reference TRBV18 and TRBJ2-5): NAGVMQNPRHLVRRRGQEARLRCSPMKGHSHVYWYRQLPEEGLKFMVYLQKENIIDESGMPKERFSAEFPKEGPSILRIQQVVRGDSAAYFCASSIVADQETQYFGPGTRLLVL.